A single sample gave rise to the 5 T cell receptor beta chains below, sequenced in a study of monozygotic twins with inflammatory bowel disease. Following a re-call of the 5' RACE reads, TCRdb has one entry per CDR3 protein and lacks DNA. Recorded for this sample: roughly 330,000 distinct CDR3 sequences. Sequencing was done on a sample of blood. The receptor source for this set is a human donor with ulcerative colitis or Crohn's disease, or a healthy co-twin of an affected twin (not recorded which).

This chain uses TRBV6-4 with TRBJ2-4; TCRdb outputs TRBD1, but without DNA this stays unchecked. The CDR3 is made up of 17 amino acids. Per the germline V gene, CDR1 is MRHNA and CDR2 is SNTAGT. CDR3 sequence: CASCPRRDTKAKNIQYF.

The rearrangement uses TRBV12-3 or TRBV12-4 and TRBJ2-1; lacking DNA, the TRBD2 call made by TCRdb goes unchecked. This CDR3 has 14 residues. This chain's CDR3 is CASTWGLVGNEQFF.

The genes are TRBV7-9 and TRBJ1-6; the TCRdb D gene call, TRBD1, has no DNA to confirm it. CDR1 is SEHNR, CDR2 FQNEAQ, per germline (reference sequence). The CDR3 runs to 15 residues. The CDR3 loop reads CASSLEQGMVSPLHF.

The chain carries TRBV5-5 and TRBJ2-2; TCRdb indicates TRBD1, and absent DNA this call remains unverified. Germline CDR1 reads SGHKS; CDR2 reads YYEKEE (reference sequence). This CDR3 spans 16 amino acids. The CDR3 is CASSSPGTGVVGELFF.

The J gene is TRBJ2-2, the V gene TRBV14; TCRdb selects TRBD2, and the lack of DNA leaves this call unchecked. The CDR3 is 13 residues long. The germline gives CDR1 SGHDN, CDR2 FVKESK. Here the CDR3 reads CASTGPNTGELFF.